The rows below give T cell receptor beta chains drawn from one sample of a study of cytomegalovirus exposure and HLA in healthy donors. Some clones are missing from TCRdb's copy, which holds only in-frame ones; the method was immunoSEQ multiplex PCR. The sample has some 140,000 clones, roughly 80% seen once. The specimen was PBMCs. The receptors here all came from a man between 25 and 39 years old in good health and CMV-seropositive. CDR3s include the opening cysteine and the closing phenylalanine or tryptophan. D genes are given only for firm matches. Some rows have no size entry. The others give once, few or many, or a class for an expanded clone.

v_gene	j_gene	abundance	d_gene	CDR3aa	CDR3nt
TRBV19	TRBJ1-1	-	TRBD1	CASSIGSRGITEAFF	TGTGCCAGTAGTATAGGGTCCAGGGGGATCACTGAAGCTTTCTTT
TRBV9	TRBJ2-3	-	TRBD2	CASSPSGGASDTQYF	TGTGCCAGCAGCCCGAGCGGGGGGGCCTCAGATACGCAGTATTTT
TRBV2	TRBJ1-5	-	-	CASSENSGAGQPQHF	TGTGCCAGCAGTGAAAATTCAGGGGCAGGGCAGCCCCAGCATTTT
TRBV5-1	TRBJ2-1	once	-	CASSLEVSVEQFF	TGCGCCAGCAGCTTGGAAGTTTCGGTTGAGCAGTTCTTC
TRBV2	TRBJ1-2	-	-	CAIQVTFGGYTF	TGTGCCATCCAGGTCACCTTTGGTGGCTACACCTTC
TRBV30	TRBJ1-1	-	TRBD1	CAWRGQGNTEAFF	TGTGCCTGGAGAGGACAGGGGAACACTGAAGCTTTCTTT
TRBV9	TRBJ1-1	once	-	CASSASGDERNTEAFF	TGTGCCAGCAGCGCCTCGGGGGACGAGAGGAACACTGAAGCTTTCTTT
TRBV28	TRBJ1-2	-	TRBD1	CASSTRGQGTFYGYTF	TGTGCCAGCAGTACTCGGGGACAGGGGACGTTCTATGGCTACACCTTC
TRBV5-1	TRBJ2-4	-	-	CASSLAQGGIQYF	TGCGCCAGCAGCTTGGCACAGGGAGGGATTCAGTACTTC
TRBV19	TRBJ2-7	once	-	CASRTGTSDYEQYF	TGTGCCAGTAGGACCGGGACATCTGACTACGAGCAGTACTTC
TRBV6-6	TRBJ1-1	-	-	CASRTPGMNTEAFF	TGTGCCAGCAGGACTCCGGGAATGAACACTGAAGCTTTCTTT
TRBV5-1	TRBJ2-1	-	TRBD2	CASSATLRLAGGEQFF	TGCGCCAGCAGCGCGACTTTGCGCCTAGCGGGAGGTGAGCAGTTCTTC
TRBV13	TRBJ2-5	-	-	CASSLRTNGVSQETQYF	TGTGCCAGCAGCCTACGGACTAACGGGGTTTCACAAGAGACCCAGTACTTC
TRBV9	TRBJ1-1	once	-	CASSVEGRAGTEAFF	TGTGCCAGCAGCGTAGAGGGGAGGGCAGGCACTGAAGCTTTCTTT
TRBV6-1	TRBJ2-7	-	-	CASNIDSASEQYF	TGTGCCAGCAATATCGACAGCGCTAGCGAGCAGTACTTC
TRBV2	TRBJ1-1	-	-	CASSGQGDTEAFF	TGTGCCAGCAGTGGTCAAGGGGACACTGAAGCTTTCTTT
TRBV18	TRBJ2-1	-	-	CASSLPPSQFF	TGTGCCAGCTCACTACCCCCGTCCCAGTTCTTC
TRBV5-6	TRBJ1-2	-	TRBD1	CASSRDRGLFGDTF	TGTGCCAGCAGTCGGGACAGGGGATTGTTCGGGGACACCTTC
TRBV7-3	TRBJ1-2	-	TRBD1	CASRFGQGDGYTF	TGTGCCAGCAGGTTCGGACAGGGGGATGGCTACACCTTC
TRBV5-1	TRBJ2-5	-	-	CASSSPTEWETQYF	TGCGCCAGCAGCTCCCCCACGGAGTGGGAGACCCAGTACTTC
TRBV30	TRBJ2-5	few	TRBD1	CAWRRTGGAETQYF	TGTGCCTGGCGAAGAACAGGGGGCGCGGAGACCCAGTACTTC
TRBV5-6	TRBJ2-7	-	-	CASSLERESSYEQYF	TGTGCCAGCAGCTTGGAAAGGGAGAGCTCCTACGAGCAGTACTTC
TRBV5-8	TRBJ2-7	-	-	CASSPTGVRAEQYF	TGTGCCAGCAGCCCCACCGGAGTCCGCGCCGAGCAGTACTTC
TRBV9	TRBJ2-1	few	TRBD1	CASSVSGTGDNEQFF	TGTGCCAGCAGCGTTTCCGGGACAGGCGACAATGAGCAGTTCTTC
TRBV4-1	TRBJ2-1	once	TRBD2	CASGLGLAGNEQFF	TGCGCCAGCGGGTTAGGACTAGCGGGGAATGAGCAGTTCTTC
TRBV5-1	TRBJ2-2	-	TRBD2	CASSPTSGGAPGELFF	TGCGCCAGCAGCCCTACTAGCGGGGGGGCCCCCGGGGAGCTGTTTTTT
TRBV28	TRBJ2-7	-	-	CASREDSTYEQYF	TGTGCCAGCAGGGAGGACAGCACCTACGAGCAGTACTTC
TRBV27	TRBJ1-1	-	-	CASSLKGVGGEAFF	TGTGCCAGCAGTTTAAAGGGGGTTGGTGGGGAAGCTTTCTTT
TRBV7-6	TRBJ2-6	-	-	CASSLPVSGANVLTF	TGTGCCAGCAGTCTCCCGGTGTCTGGGGCCAACGTCCTGACTTTC
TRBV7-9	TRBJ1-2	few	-	CASSFVGDQTF	TGTGCCAGCAGCTTTGTCGGGGATCAGACCTTC
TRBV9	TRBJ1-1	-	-	CASRAEGSNTEAFF	TGTGCCAGCAGGGCGGAGGGTAGTAACACTGAAGCTTTCTTT
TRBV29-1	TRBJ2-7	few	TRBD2	CSVDQVGGRNEQYF	TGCAGCGTTGATCAGGTGGGGGGGAGGAACGAGCAGTACTTC
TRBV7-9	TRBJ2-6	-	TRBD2	CASSRSGGTLSGANVLTF	TGTGCCAGCAGCCGCAGCGGGGGAACCCTCTCTGGGGCCAACGTCCTGACTTTC
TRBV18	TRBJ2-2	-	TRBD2	CASSLSSGGNTGELFF	TGTGCCAGCTCGCTATCTAGCGGGGGTAACACCGGGGAGCTGTTTTTT
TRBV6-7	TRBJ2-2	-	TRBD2	CASSYSNSGTNTGELFF	TGTGCCAGCAGTTACTCGAATAGCGGGACGAACACCGGGGAGCTGTTTTTT